The T cell receptor beta chain under discussion was sequenced for a study of CXCR4 blockade with PD-1 therapy in pancreatic cancer. Study-wide results and caveats: Clone frequency correlated with its number of distinct nucleotide rearrangements.

The method was immunoSEQ multiplex PCR; TCRdb's version includes in-frame clones alone and lacks a portion of them. In the table there are thousands of clones, less than 50% of which are singletons. The CDR3 sequence is 15 residues long. Trimming took off 6 bases at V and 2 bases at J, with 16 bases between the two ends. Per the germline V gene, CDR1 is MDHEN and CDR2 is SYDVKM. This clone appeared a few times. Its antigen remains unidentified. The sequenced material came from tumor tissue. The origin of this receptor is a human donor with pancreatic ductal adenocarcinoma. This chain uses TRBV28 with TRBJ1-2; TRBD1 is a possible D gene (5 bases). The CDR3 bases are TGTGCCAGCAGGGCGGGGGGAATACTCAACTATGGCTACACCTTC. It is translated as CASRAGGILNYGYTF.